This T cell receptor (beta chain) came from a study of cytomegalovirus exposure and HLA in healthy donors. Study conclusions and caveats: Roughly even sequencing depth across donors was the assumption behind the presence/absence analyses. A few chains linked to CMV were shown in vitro to be specific for CMV antigens. TRBV6-2, TRBV6-3 and some other V segments were excluded as indistinguishable.

Notes on this clone: Antigen unknown.

Researchers ran the PCR with 60 Vbeta and 13 Jbeta primers. Assay: immunoSEQ multiplex PCR; the TCRdb copy retains only in-frame clones and omits some. The data show around 76,000 clones, about four fifths seen once. V gave up 4 bases and J gave up 4 bases, with 14 bases separating them. This CDR3 is 16 amino acids long. CDR1 is SGHTA, CDR2 FQGTGA, per germline. The TCR sequence derives from a man aged 40-49 years in good health and CMV-seronegative. V usage is TRBV7-3 and J usage is TRBJ2-6; D remains ambiguous. The sequencing input was PBMCs. The CDR3 is CASSSQPGSGANVLTF. The CDR3 coding sequence is TGTGCCAGCAGCTCCCAGCCAGGTTCAGGGGCCAACGTCCTGACTTTC. Filled out from reference TRBV7-3 and TRBJ2-6, the complete variable domain reads GAGVSQTPSNKVTEKGKYVELRCDPISGHTALYWYRQSLGQGPEFLIYFQGTGAADDSGLPNDRFFAVRPEGSVSTLKIQRTERGDSAVYLCASSSQPGSGANVLTFGAGSRLTVL.